This T cell receptor beta chain was profiled in a study of blood T cell repertoires in COVID-19. The wider study: The origin of the acute and convalescent COVID-19 samples was the United States, Italy and Spain. Nucleic acid was either cDNA or gDNA, and it came from T cells, B-cell-depleted T cells, or PBMCs.

CDR1 is LGHNA, CDR2 YSLEER, per germline. The CDR3 runs 14 residues. Trimming stripped 4 bases from V and 1 base from J, with 10 bases between. Per the authors' pipeline: Reference gene primer amplification in the assay estimated nucleated cell counts. Clones were sequenced by immunoSEQ multiplex PCR, and TCRdb holds only the in-frame ones, with some missing. V and J calls plus clone size are reproduced from that table; the DNA served to infer D and trimming. The sample lists around 280,000 clones; about 90% were seen once. The chain uses TRBV4-3 and TRBJ1-1; D gene uncertain. The receptor comes from a woman in her forties or fifties who had recovered from COVID-19. The sample consisted of peripheral blood. DNA for the CDR3: TGCGCCAGCAGCCTCACGGTTGAGAACACTGAAGCTTTCTTT. This gives the protein CASSLTVENTEAFF.